The 22 T cell receptor beta chains reported below all come from one sample, sequenced in a study of blood T cell repertoires in COVID-19. Sequencing used immunoSEQ multiplex PCR; TCRdb keeps in-frame clones, though not all of them. Of 200,000 or so clones in the sample, around 85% are singletons; the top ten hold under 2.5%. Sequencing input: peripheral blood. These receptors were collected from an older man with active or convalescent COVID-19.

The V call is TRBV5-1, the J call TRBJ1-1, with 7 bases that match TRBD1. The germline V gene has CDR1 SGHRS and CDR2 YFSETQ. V shed 4 bases, J shed 0 bases, and the junction held 3 bases outside the gene matches. This CDR3 is 14 amino acids long. Written as DNA, the CDR3 is TGCGCCAGCAGCCCGGGGACAGTGAACACTGAAGCTTTCTTT. Amino acids: CASSPGTVNTEAFF.

This clone was detected only once. This chain's CDR3 is CASSRRVSVENTEAFF. CDR3 nucleotide sequence: TGCGCCAGCAGTCGCCGGGTTTCGGTAGAGAACACTGAAGCTTTCTTT. This sequence joins TRBV4-1 and TRBJ1-1; D uncertain. The CDR3 covers 16 residues. Looked up from germline, CDR1 is MGHRA and CDR2 is YSYEKL. With 6 bases removed from V and 1 base from J, the gap between germline ends came to 18 bases.

The gene calls are TRBV7-2 and TRBJ2-3; D remains ambiguous. The CDR3 covers 15 residues. Trimming removed 1 base at V and 2 bases at J, with 10 bases between. CDR1 and CDR2 from the germline V gene are SGHTA and FQGNSA. The CDR3 here is CASSLGWADTDTQYF. The CDR3 nucleotides read TGTGCCAGCAGCTTAGGGTGGGCAGACACAGATACGCAGTATTTT.

The chain employs TRBV7-9 and TRBJ2-7; TRBD1 might be the D (5 bases). Trimming stripped 0 bases from V and 2 bases from J, with 11 bases between. The germline V gene has CDR1 SEHNR and CDR2 FQNEAQ (reference sequence). This CDR3 has 15 residues. CDR3 region: CASSLAQGKAYEQYF. CDR3 in DNA: TGTGCCAGCAGCTTAGCGCAGGGTAAGGCCTACGAGCAGTACTTC.

The CDR3 is CASRQGETQYF. CDR3 sequence (DNA): TGTGCCAGCCGGCAGGGAGAGACCCAGTACTTC. The rearrangement uses TRBV6-6 and TRBJ2-5, with D maybe TRBD1 (5 bases). Germline V lookup: CDR1 MNHNY, CDR2 SVGAGI (reference sequence). The CDR3 sequence is 11 residues long. Trimming took off 8 bases at V and 4 bases at J, with 8 bases between the two ends.

The chain combines TRBV7-9 with TRBJ2-5; 9 nucleotides line up with TRBD2. The CDR3 extends over 14 amino acids. CDR1 is SEHNR and CDR2 is FQNEAQ in the germline V gene (reference sequence). Trimming removed 3 bases from V and 9 bases from J; junction bases left unmatched: 8. For the CDR3, the DNA is TGTGCCAGCAGCTTCTGGGGGACTAGCACTCCCCAGTACTTC. Its translation is CASSFWGTSTPQYF.

This clone was counted once. In DNA, the CDR3 is TGCGCCAGCAGTCTGATAGTTGGGAGGGATTACAATGAGCAGTTCTTC. Translation gives CASSLIVGRDYNEQFF. The chain couples TRBV23-1 to TRBJ2-1; TRBD2 matches 7 bases. TRBV23-1 is an open reading frame whose function is uncertain. CDR3 length equals 16 residues. Losses at the gene ends were 4 bases for V and 4 bases for J; bases not matched to a gene: 10.

The V gene is TRBV7-2, the J gene TRBJ1-5; 8 nucleotides line up with TRBD1. The V segment lost 3 bases and the J segment 6 bases; nucleotides outside the gene matches: 7. Germline CDR1 SGHTA, CDR2 FQGNSA. This CDR3 has 15 residues. The CDR3 sequence: CASSFGTGIGQPQHF. For the CDR3, the DNA is TGTGCCAGCAGCTTTGGGACAGGTATTGGTCAGCCCCAGCATTTT. The whole variable domain, remainder taken from reference TRBV7-2 and TRBJ1-5, is GAGVSQSPSNKVTEKGKDVELRCDPISGHTALYWYRQSLGQGLEFLIYFQGNSAPDKSGLPSDRFSAERTGGSVSTLTIQRTQQEDSAVYLCASSFGTGIGQPQHFGDGTRLSIL.

The chain is built from TRBV18 and TRBJ2-2; D not resolved. V was trimmed by 4 bases and J by 2 bases, leaving 8 bases between them. The V gene's germline CDR1 is KGHSH and CDR2 LQKENI. The CDR3 runs to 14 residues. CDR3 in amino acids: CASSLNYNTGELFF. The CDR3 DNA reads as TGTGCCAGCTCACTAAACTATAACACCGGGGAGCTGTTTTTT.

V usage is TRBV4-3 and J usage is TRBJ1-6; no reliable D call. Germline CDR1 LGHNA, CDR2 YSLEER. CDR3 length: 13 residues. Deletions cut 0 bases from V and 9 bases from J, with 6 bases between. CDR3 sequence reads: CASSQDELSPLHF. DNA of the CDR3: TGCGCCAGCAGCCAAGACGAGCTTTCACCCCTCCACTTT.

V and J are TRBV30 and TRBJ1-5, with unresolved D. CDR3 length: 16 amino acids. Germline V gene lookup returns CDR1 GTSNPN and CDR2 SVGIG (reference sequence). The V and J ends lost 5 bases and 3 bases respectively, with 20 bases between them. CDR3 loop: CAWSKNVGGINQPQHF. Written as DNA, the CDR3 is TGTGCCTGGTCAAAGAATGTTGGCGGTATCAATCAGCCCCAGCATTTT.

This chain connects TRBV4-3 to TRBJ2-3; 9 nucleotides line up with TRBD2. The V gene end was trimmed by 4 bases and the J gene end by 5 bases; junction bases not matched to a gene: 10. The CDR3 loop spans 16 amino acids. The germline V gene has CDR1 LGHNA and CDR2 YSLEER. CDR3 region: CASSLETRGGGDTQYF. CDR3 in DNA: TGCGCCAGCAGCCTCGAAACGCGGGGGGGCGGAGATACGCAGTATTTT.

J is TRBJ1-5 and V is TRBV2; 9 bases agree with TRBD1. CDR1 and CDR2 from the germline V gene are SNHLY and FYNNEI. V lost 8 bases and J lost 4; bases outside the gene matches: 6. The CDR3 sequence is 14 residues long. CDR3 sequence: CASSPDRGNQPQHF. CDR3 in DNA: TGTGCCAGCTCCCCCGACAGGGGGAATCAGCCCCAGCATTTT. Using reference TRBV2 and TRBJ1-5 for the parts outside the CDR3, the full variable domain is EPEVTQTPSHQVTQMGQEVILRCVPISNHLYFYWYRQILGQKVEFLVSFYNNEISEKSEIFDDQFSVERPDGSNFTLKIRSTKLEDSAMYFCASSPDRGNQPQHFGDGTRLSIL.

The CDR3 sequence is CASSSSGGTYNEQFF. CDR3 bases: TGTGCCAGTAGTTCCAGCGGGGGGACCTACAATGAGCAGTTCTTC. This chain links TRBV19 with TRBJ2-1, with TRBD2 matching over 9 bases. The CDR3 extends over 15 amino acids. Germline V lookup: CDR1 LNHDA, CDR2 SQIVND (reference sequence). V lost 5 bases to trimming and J lost 2 bases; unmatched junction nucleotides: 4. Complete variable domain (other parts from reference TRBV19 and TRBJ2-1): DGGITQSPKYLFRKEGQNVTLSCEQNLNHDAMYWYRQDPGQGLRLIYYSQIVNDFQKGDIAEGYSVSREKKESFPLTVTSAQKNPTAFYLCASSSSGGTYNEQFFGPGTRLTVL.

This clone has a single count. This sequence joins TRBV6-2 or TRBV6-3 and TRBJ2-3; D remains ambiguous. V was clipped by 6 bases and J by 5 bases, with 9 bases between them. This CDR3 region has 12 residues. Germline V gene data show CDR1 as MNHEY and CDR2 as SVGEGT. The CDR3 coding sequence is TGTGCCAGCAGCCCCCAGGTAGATACGCAGTATTTT. Its translation: CASSPQVDTQYF.

The chain uses TRBV28 and TRBJ2-3, with D uncertain. Germline V gene data show CDR1 as MDHEN and CDR2 as SYDVKM. This CDR3 region has 18 residues. V lost 6 bases and J 0 bases, leaving 22 bases between the germline ends. The CDR3: CASSRAVTGLTSTDTQYF. CDR3 sequence (DNA): TGTGCCAGCAGCCGAGCTGTGACTGGCCTAACTAGCACAGATACGCAGTATTTT.

The V and J genes are TRBV7-2 and TRBJ2-2; 9 bases fit TRBD2. CDR3 size: 15 residues. Per germline, CDR1 SGHTA and CDR2 FQGNSA. J lost 1 base, V lost 6 bases, and 3 bases had no gene match. The CDR3 is CASSPAGGNTGELFF. The DNA for the CDR3 is TGTGCCAGCAGTCCAGCGGGAGGGAACACCGGGGAGCTGTTTTTT. The full variable domain, rest sourced from reference TRBV7-2 and TRBJ2-2, is GAGVSQSPSNKVTEKGKDVELRCDPISGHTALYWYRQSLGQGLEFLIYFQGNSAPDKSGLPSDRFSAERTGGSVSTLTIQRTQQEDSAVYLCASSPAGGNTGELFFGEGSRLTVL.

This clone appeared a single time. The genes are TRBV28 and TRBJ1-6, with 7 bases fitting TRBD1. Germline V gene lookup returns CDR1 MDHEN and CDR2 SYDVKM. With V trimmed by 4 bases and J by 11 bases, 2 bases remained unmatched. This CDR3 has 12 amino acids. In DNA, the CDR3 is TGTGCCAGCAGTTGGACAGGCCCACCCCTCCACTTT. This translates into CASSWTGPPLHF.

The V and J genes are TRBV28 and TRBJ1-4, with D perhaps matching TRBD1 (5 bases). V was trimmed by 5 bases and J by 0 bases, leaving 10 bases between them. This CDR3 has 15 residues. Germline-derived CDR1 and CDR2 are MDHEN and SYDVKM. In DNA, the CDR3 is TGTGCCAGCAGTACAGGAGCTGCAACTAATGAAAAACTGTTTTTT. Encoded protein: CASSTGAATNEKLFF.

The chain links TRBV7-2 to TRBJ2-7; D ambiguous. V dropped 3 bases and J dropped 4 bases, with 13 bases sitting between them. This CDR3 is 14 amino acids long. The germline V gene has CDR1 SGHTA and CDR2 FQGNSA. The CDR3 loop is CASSFTERSYEQYF. The CDR3 DNA reads as TGTGCCAGCAGCTTCACGGAGCGTTCGTACGAGCAGTACTTC.

This clone was counted a few times. The CDR3 nucleotides read TGTGCCAGCAGCTTAACCAGTGCGGCTACCGAAAAACTGTTTTTT. This sequence encodes CASSLTSAATEKLFF. The rearrangement uses TRBV7-9 and TRBJ1-4; D gene uncertain. V shed 2 bases and J shed 8 bases, with 15 bases lying between them. Germline values: CDR1 SEHNR, CDR2 FQNEAQ (reference sequence). The CDR3 consists of 15 residues.

This clone was detected once. V is TRBV3-1 (or the pseudogene TRBV3-2) and J is TRBJ2-7; 9 bases agree with TRBD2. After removal of 1 base from V and 4 bases from J, the junction contained 5 bases not matched to a gene. Per germline, CDR1 LGHDT and CDR2 YNNKEL (reference sequence). The CDR3 spans 15 residues. The CDR3 sequence: CASSQGPAGGYEQYF. As DNA, the CDR3 is TGTGCCAGCAGCCAAGGACCCGCGGGGGGGTACGAGCAGTACTTC.